These 17 T cell receptor beta chains originate from one sample sequenced in a study of CD8+ T cells in alopecia areata. RNA, once extracted, was reverse transcribed into cDNA for use as the sequencing template. Produced via immunoSEQ multiplex PCR; TCRdb's table is partial and in-frame only. The sample yields hundreds of thousands of clones, 65% to 70% seen once. The starting material was CD4+ T cells sorted from blood, obtained at week 0. These TCRs come from a human donor with alopecia areata.

The chain carries TRBV30 and TRBJ2-3; unclear D gene. This CDR3 has 12 residues. Germline CDR1 and CDR2: GTSNPN and SVGIG (reference sequence). Trimming left V 0 bases short and J 8 bases short, with 9 bases between. The CDR3 reads CAWSVTTVTQYF. For the CDR3, the DNA is TGTGCCTGGAGTGTTACTACCGTTACGCAGTATTTT.

In its sample, this clone was seen a few times. The V call is TRBV18, the J call TRBJ1-2, with D possibly being TRBD1 (5 bases). The CDR3 is 16 amino acids. V dropped 4 bases and J dropped 4 bases, with 19 bases sitting between them. CDR1 and CDR2 (germline): KGHSH, LQKENI. CDR3 sequence reads: CASSHQPHRGSYGYTF. The CDR3 bases are TGTGCCAGCTCACATCAACCACATAGGGGAAGCTATGGCTACACCTTC.

The chain couples TRBV2 to TRBJ2-7; D ambiguous. CDR1 is SNHLY, CDR2 FYNNEI, per germline. The CDR3 runs to 11 residues. V shed 2 bases and J shed 7 bases, with 6 bases lying between them. The CDR3 is CASSESREQYF. The CDR3 coding sequence is TGTGCCAGCAGTGAATCCCGGGAGCAGTACTTC.

The chain carries TRBV2 and TRBJ1-2; D is undetermined. Between the trimmed V and J ends, which lost 7 bases and 8 bases, there was a span of 17 bases. The CDR3 consists of 13 residues. CDR1 and CDR2 (germline): SNHLY, FYNNEI. The CDR3 sequence: CASINDGLVGYTF. The CDR3 DNA reads as TGTGCCAGCATTAACGACGGACTAGTGGGCTACACCTTC.

The chain employs TRBV27 and TRBJ1-2; perhaps TRBD1 as D (6 bases). The CDR3 contains 12 residues. Germline V gene data show CDR1 as MNHEY and CDR2 as SMNVEV (reference sequence). V lost 6 bases and J lost 4, with 9 bases in between. The CDR3 nucleotides are TGTGCCAGCAGAAGGGGGGCCTATGGCTACACCTTC. Amino acid sequence: CASRRGAYGYTF.

The chain recombines TRBV30 with TRBJ2-7; no clear D gene. The CDR3 consists of 14 residues. Germline V gene sequence: CDR1 GTSNPN, CDR2 SVGIG (reference sequence). Trimming left V 5 bases short and J 7 bases short, with 21 bases between. The CDR3 nucleotides are TGTGCCTGGGGGCCCCGGGCCCTGTGGGAAGAGCAGTACTTC. It specifies CAWGPRALWEEQYF.

CDR3 in DNA: TGTGCCTGGAGCCGTAGCGGGCCCAATGAGCAGTTCTTC. Its translation is CAWSRSGPNEQFF. The V call is TRBV30, the J call TRBJ2-1; 7 bases fit TRBD2. This CDR3 has 13 residues. The V gene end was trimmed by 3 bases and the J gene end by 6 bases; junction bases not matched to a gene: 5. Germline-derived CDR1 and CDR2 are GTSNPN and SVGIG (reference sequence). Using reference TRBV30 and TRBJ2-1 for the parts outside the CDR3, the full variable domain is SQTIHQWPATLVQPVGSPLSLECTVEGTSNPNLYWYRQAAGRGLQLLFYSVGIGQISSEVPQNLSASRPQDRQFILSSKKLLLSDSGFYLCAWSRSGPNEQFFGPGTRLTVL.

This clone has more than one count but fewer than ten. The same CDR3 also results from other DNA sequences found in this sample. The chain couples TRBV29-1 to TRBJ2-5; D not certain. CDR3 length equals 12 residues. Trimming pared 5 bases from V and 3 bases from J, leaving 10 bases between. Germline V gene lookup returns CDR1 SQVTM and CDR2 ANQGSEA. Written as DNA, the CDR3 is TGCAGCGTTCTAAGTGGAGAAGAGACCCAGTACTTC. It translates to CSVLSGEETQYF.

The chain uses TRBV5-1 and TRBJ2-5; TRBD1 aligns across 8 bases. Germline CDR1 and CDR2: SGHRS and YFSETQ. CDR3 length equals 16 residues. V gave up 6 bases and J gave up 4 bases; unmatched junction bases: 14. Here the CDR3 reads CASISRSQGAGETQYF. The CDR3 DNA follows: TGCGCCAGCATCTCTAGGAGTCAGGGGGCCGGAGAGACCCAGTACTTC.

The chain's CDR3 is CASSQDRQGNHYGYTF. DNA for the CDR3: TGCGCCAGCAGCCAAGATAGACAGGGGAACCACTATGGCTACACCTTC. The rearrangement links TRBV4-3 to TRBJ1-2, with 8 bases lining up with TRBD1. The V segment lost 0 bases and the J segment 3 bases; nucleotides outside the gene matches: 6. The CDR3 has 16 residues. Germline V gene data show CDR1 as LGHNA and CDR2 as YSLEER.

In its sample, this clone was seen a few times. The chain employs TRBV29-1 and TRBJ1-1, with D unclear. V shed 7 bases and J shed 3 bases, with 12 bases lying between them. The CDR3 length is 12 residues. Germline CDR1 SQVTM, CDR2 ANQGSEA. In DNA form, the CDR3 reads TGCAGCGCCGGAAGGGCAGACACTGAAGCTTTCTTT. Translation gives CSAGRADTEAFF.

This chain connects TRBV5-1 to TRBJ2-5; maybe TRBD1 (6 bases). The V end lost 0 bases, the J end lost 5 bases, and 14 bases lay between the germline ends. This CDR3 spans 15 amino acids. Germline CDR1 is SGHRS and CDR2 is YFSETQ. CDR3: CASSLAGPTGETQYF. For the CDR3, the DNA is TGCGCCAGCAGCTTGGCGGGGCCTACAGGGGAGACCCAGTACTTC.

V and J are TRBV15 and TRBJ1-6; 8 nucleotides match TRBD1. V shed 0 bases and J 9 bases; nucleotides not matched to a gene: 4. Germline V gene sequence: CDR1 LNHNV, CDR2 YYDKDF (reference sequence). The CDR3 length is 15 residues. The CDR3 sequence is CATSRDDRGTSPLHF. CDR3 coding DNA: TGTGCCACCAGCAGAGACGACAGGGGAACTTCACCCCTCCACTTT.

The chain couples TRBV13 to TRBJ1-1, with D possibly TRBD1 on 6 matching bases. The CDR3 contains 14 residues. From germline, CDR1 is PRHDT and CDR2 FYEKMQ (reference sequence). Trimming shortened V by 2 bases and J by 2 bases, and 9 bases separated the two germline ends. CDR3 nucleotides: TGTGCCAGCAGCTTATTCAGGGGAAACACTGAAGCTTTCTTT. Translation: CASSLFRGNTEAFF.

V is TRBV5-1 and J is TRBJ2-4; D perhaps matches TRBD2 (6 bases). The CDR3 extends over 18 amino acids. Trimming cost V 1 base and J 8 bases, with 25 bases left between them. Germline V lookup: CDR1 SGHRS, CDR2 YFSETQ. Here the CDR3 DNA reads TGCGCCAGCAGCTTGTTCCTTGGGGACCCGGCAACGGGGGACATTCAGTACTTC. Translation gives CASSLFLGDPATGDIQYF.

Note on this clone: The DNA is left out, because the CDR3 cannot be placed on it with certainty; the CDR3 is given as TCRdb lists it. This chain connects TRBV9 to TRBJ2-5. Including both end residues, the CDR3 is 12 amino acids long. Germline CDR1 is SGDLS and CDR2 is YYNGEE. CDR3 protein: CASSVAGGTKYF.

The chain joins TRBV7-3 to TRBJ2-3, with 14 bases matching TRBD2. CDR3 size: 18 residues. The germline CDR1 and CDR2 sequences are SGHTA and FQGTGA. V lost 0 bases to trimming and J lost 1 base; unmatched junction nucleotides: 3. The CDR3 loop is CASSLTRLAGGRTDTQYF. The CDR3 region has the DNA TGTGCCAGCAGCTTAACGAGACTAGCGGGGGGGCGCACAGATACGCAGTATTTT. Together with reference TRBV7-3 and TRBJ2-3, the CDR3 gives the full variable domain: GAGVSQTPSNKVTEKGKYVELRCDPISGHTALYWYRQSLGQGPEFLIYFQGTGAADDSGLPNDRFFAVRPEGSVSTLKIQRTERGDSAVYLCASSLTRLAGGRTDTQYFGPGTRLTVL.